This TCR beta chain was obtained from a study of blood T cell repertoires in COVID-19. Study as a whole: Samples representing acute and convalescent COVID-19 were sourced from the United States, Italy and Spain. Nucleic acid was either cDNA or gDNA, and it came from T cells, B-cell-depleted T cells, or PBMCs.

Germline CDR1 is SEHNR and CDR2 is FQNEAQ (reference sequence). This CDR3 comprises 14 residues. The ends were cut back, 7 bases at V and 6 bases at J, with 13 bases in the middle. In the study's own analysis: The authors estimated nucleated cell counts from reference gene primer amplification. Profiled with immunoSEQ multiplex PCR; TCRdb holds only in-frame clones, not every one. The V and J calls and clone size are taken from that table; D and trimming were inferred from the DNA. The sample lists 140,000 to 150,000 clones; about 90% were seen once. Source material: peripheral blood. The clonotype was recovered from a man aged 45-65 years who had recovered from COVID-19. The V gene is TRBV7-9, the J gene TRBJ1-6; weak D call: TRBD1 (5 bases). The DNA of the CDR3 is TGTGCCAGCATGGCGGGGCAGGGTAATTCACCCCTCCACTTT. Amino acids: CASMAGQGNSPLHF.